These 17 T cell receptor beta chains came from one sample sequenced in a study of long-term antiretroviral therapy in people with HIV. An immunoSEQ assay, version v3.0, was performed at survey level. Sequencing was performed with immunoSEQ multiplex PCR; in TCRdb, only in-frame clones are kept and a portion is missing. The data show 20,000 to 30,000 clones, roughly 88% seen once. The sample consisted of unsorted PBMCs, taken approximately 4.3 years after starting antiretroviral therapy. The receptors were sampled from a man younger than 45 with HIV.

The rearrangement uses TRBV5-4 and TRBJ1-2; D gene ambiguous. Deletions cut 7 bases from V and 8 bases from J, with 18 bases between. Per germline, CDR1 SGHNT and CDR2 YYREEE (reference sequence). The CDR3 is made up of 13 amino acids. The CDR3 bases are TGTGCCAGCGGGTTGTTGCCCGATGGGGGCTACACCTTC. It is translated as CASGLLPDGGYTF.

J is TRBJ2-1 and V is TRBV4-3; 8 nucleotides align to TRBD2. This CDR3 is 16 amino acids long. Germline V gene data show CDR1 as LGHNA and CDR2 as YSLEER. V lost 1 base, J lost 3 bases, and 5 bases stayed unmatched. CDR3 in amino acids: CASSQAPSGSYNEQFF. The CDR3 DNA follows: TGCGCCAGCAGCCAAGCTCCCAGCGGGAGCTACAATGAGCAGTTCTTC.

The rearrangement joins TRBV18 to TRBJ1-1, with D unclear. The V gene's germline CDR1 is KGHSH and CDR2 LQKENI. V dropped 1 base and J dropped 2 bases, with 5 bases sitting between them. This CDR3 is built from 13 residues. CDR3 in amino acids: CASSPQENTEAFF. In nucleotides, the CDR3 is TGTGCCAGCTCACCACAAGAAAACACTGAAGCTTTCTTT. Combining the CDR3 with reference TRBV18 and TRBJ1-1 gives the whole variable domain NAGVMQNPRHLVRRRGQEARLRCSPMKGHSHVYWYRQLPEEGLKFMVYLQKENIIDESGMPKERFSAEFPKEGPSILRIQQVVRGDSAAYFCASSPQENTEAFFGQGTRLTVV.

The rearrangement uses TRBV19 and TRBJ2-1; 10 nucleotides match TRBD2. The CDR3 length is 16 residues. Looked up from germline, CDR1 is LNHDA and CDR2 is SQIVND (reference sequence). The V gene end was trimmed by 5 bases and the J gene end by 4 bases; junction bases not matched to a gene: 8. The CDR3 protein is CASSLALAGPYNEQFF. The CDR3 DNA follows: TGTGCCAGTAGTCTCGCACTAGCGGGGCCTTACAATGAGCAGTTCTTC. Full variable domain (remainder filled in from reference TRBV19 and TRBJ2-1): DGGITQSPKYLFRKEGQNVTLSCEQNLNHDAMYWYRQDPGQGLRLIYYSQIVNDFQKGDIAEGYSVSREKKESFPLTVTSAQKNPTAFYLCASSLALAGPYNEQFFGPGTRLTVL.

This clone is medium-sized (0.01 to 0.1%) in the sample. This chain connects TRBV7-9 to TRBJ1-2; unclear D gene. The CDR3 is 17 amino acids. Germline CDR1 SEHNR, CDR2 FQNEAQ (reference sequence). Trimming took 5 bases from V and 0 from J, leaving 19 bases between them. Written as DNA, the CDR3 is TGTGCCAGCAGCCACCCCTCTGGCCACCTAGCTAACTATGGCTACACCTTC. It yields the protein CASSHPSGHLANYGYTF. The full variable domain, completed using reference TRBV7-9 and TRBJ1-2, is DTGVSQNPRHKITKRGQNVTFRCDPISEHNRLYWYRQTLGQGPEFLTYFQNEAQLEKSRLLSDRFSAERPKGSFSTLEIQRTEQGDSAMYLCASSHPSGHLANYGYTFGSGTRLTVV.

This clone showed up just a few times. This sequence joins TRBV6-7 and TRBJ1-5, with D hard to call. TRBV6-7 falls under the ORF class, with uncertain function. V shed 1 base and J shed 7 bases, with 2 bases lying between them. The CDR3 spans 11 residues. The CDR3 DNA reads TGTGCCAGCAGTTACTACCAGCCCCAGCATTTT. As protein: CASSYYQPQHF.

This clone was recorded only once. The genes are TRBV7-9 and TRBJ1-2; tentative D call: TRBD1 (5 bases). Germline V gene data show CDR1 as SEHNR and CDR2 as FQNEAQ (reference sequence). V gave up 3 bases and J gave up 6 bases, with 17 bases separating them. The CDR3 runs 15 residues. The CDR3 reads CASSFGPTGPHGYTF. As DNA, the CDR3 is TGTGCCAGCAGCTTCGGACCTACAGGCCCGCATGGCTACACCTTC.

The V gene is TRBV7-9, the J gene TRBJ2-4, with D perhaps matching TRBD2 (6 bases). CDR1 and CDR2 (germline): SEHNR, FQNEAQ (reference sequence). The CDR3 is made up of 15 amino acids. The ends were cut back, 6 bases at V and 7 bases at J, with 19 bases in the middle. CDR3 nucleotides: TGTGCCAGCAGTTATACCACCGGGACTGGGAACATTCAGTACTTC. It is translated as CASSYTTGTGNIQYF. The complete variable domain, with remaining parts taken from reference TRBV7-9 and TRBJ2-4, reads DTGVSQNPRHKITKRGQNVTFRCDPISEHNRLYWYRQTLGQGPEFLTYFQNEAQLEKSRLLSDRFSAERPKGSFSTLEIQRTEQGDSAMYLCASSYTTGTGNIQYFGAGTRLSVL.

The V call is TRBV9, the J call TRBJ2-7; 8 bases are a match to TRBD2. This CDR3 spans 17 amino acids. Germline values: CDR1 SGDLS, CDR2 YYNGEE. Unmatched junction bases numbered 13, after V lost 4 bases and J lost 1 base. The CDR3: CASSPRPPGLASYEQYF. The CDR3 bases are TGTGCCAGCAGCCCCCGGCCCCCAGGACTAGCTTCCTACGAGCAGTACTTC.

This rearrangement joins TRBV7-3 to TRBJ2-1; D is possibly TRBD1 (6 bases). The length of the CDR3 is 16 residues. Germline assignment: CDR1 SGHTA and CDR2 FQGTGA. Trimming stripped 3 bases from V and 4 bases from J, with 16 bases between. This CDR3 is CASSFGRWGRYNEQFF. In DNA, the CDR3 is TGTGCCAGCAGCTTTGGAAGGTGGGGGCGGTACAATGAGCAGTTCTTC.

The chain is built from TRBV18 and TRBJ1-5; 9 positions match TRBD1. The CDR3 is 14 residues long. In germline, CDR1 is KGHSH, CDR2 LQKENI. V dropped 5 bases and J dropped 6; count of bases not matched to a gene: 5. CDR3 in amino acids: CASSEGQGSQPQHF. The CDR3 coding sequence is TGTGCCAGCTCAGAGGGACAGGGATCTCAGCCCCAGCATTTT. Full variable domain (remainder filled in from reference TRBV18 and TRBJ1-5): NAGVMQNPRHLVRRRGQEARLRCSPMKGHSHVYWYRQLPEEGLKFMVYLQKENIIDESGMPKERFSAEFPKEGPSILRIQQVVRGDSAAYFCASSEGQGSQPQHFGDGTRLSIL.

V usage is TRBV11-2 and J usage is TRBJ2-3, with a tentative D call TRBD1 (6 bases). Germline CDR1 SGHAT, CDR2 FQNNGV. The CDR3 length is 17 residues. Trimming left V 0 bases short and J 2 bases short, with 15 bases between. In DNA, the CDR3 is TGTGCCAGCAGCTTAGATCCCATGGGGGCGGTCACAGATACGCAGTATTTT. Residues: CASSLDPMGAVTDTQYF.

This sequence joins TRBV19 and TRBJ1-2; perhaps TRBD1 as D (6 bases). Trimming removed 0 bases from V and 4 bases from J, with 15 bases in between. This CDR3 region has 16 residues. Germline assignment: CDR1 LNHDA and CDR2 SQIVND (reference sequence). The CDR3 DNA sequence: TGTGCCAGTAGTATAGAATACAGGGATATGGCCTATGGCTACACCTTC. This translates into CASSIEYRDMAYGYTF.

The rearrangement uses TRBV13 and TRBJ2-7; no reliable D call. The CDR3 has 14 amino acids. CDR1 PRHDT and CDR2 FYEKMQ come from the germline V gene (reference sequence). V was clipped by 0 bases and J by 3 bases, with 9 bases between them. The CDR3 DNA sequence: TGTGCCAGCAGCTTAGGGTCCCTTAACTACGAGCAGTACTTC. Translated, it gives CASSLGSLNYEQYF.

The rearrangement joins TRBV29-1 to TRBJ2-7, with TRBD1 matching 7 bases. From germline, CDR1 is SQVTM and CDR2 ANQGSEA. J lost 7 bases, V lost 1 base, and 13 bases had no gene match. CDR3 length: 15 residues. The CDR3 spells CSVEGGRTGVGEQYF. The CDR3, as DNA: TGCAGCGTTGAAGGGGGCCGGACAGGAGTAGGGGAGCAGTACTTC.

The chain recombines TRBV5-5 with TRBJ2-7; either TRBD1 or TRBD2 may supply D (6 bases each). The CDR3 extends over 15 amino acids. Trimming removed 0 bases at V and 7 bases at J, with 17 bases between. Germline values: CDR1 SGHKS, CDR2 YYEKEE (reference sequence). This CDR3 reads CASSLDTGRSWEQYF. Here the CDR3 DNA reads TGTGCCAGCAGCTTGGACACAGGGAGGTCCTGGGAGCAGTACTTC.

This clone was seen just once. The CDR3 DNA reads as TGTGCCAGCAGTCCACTAGCGGGAGGGGAGACCCAGTACTTC. It specifies CASSPLAGGETQYF. The chain has TRBV2 and TRBJ2-5; TRBD2 agrees at 13 bases. Looked up from germline, CDR1 is SNHLY and CDR2 is FYNNEI. The CDR3 loop spans 14 amino acids. The trim removed 5 bases at V and 5 bases at J, leaving 2 bases unmatched.